These 29 T cell receptor beta chains share one sample of origin, sequenced in a study of blood T cell repertoires in COVID-19. The method was immunoSEQ multiplex PCR; TCRdb's version includes in-frame clones alone and lacks a portion of them. This table holds about 80,000 clones, roughly 89% found once. The sequenced sample was peripheral blood. These receptors all come from a woman aged 80 or older with active or convalescent COVID-19.

CDR3 DNA: TGTGCCAGCAGCCAGCGGGACAGGTGGGGGACAGATACGCAGTATTTT. This encodes CASSQRDRWGTDTQYF. The chain links TRBV7-9 to TRBJ2-3, with a weak D call TRBD1 (8 bases). The CDR3 has 16 residues. From germline, CDR1 is SEHNR and CDR2 FQNEAQ (reference sequence). The V gene lost 5 bases and the J gene lost 3 bases, with 18 bases spanning the gap.

CDR3 protein: CASSALAGGTDTQYF. CDR3 nucleotide sequence: TGCGCCAGCAGCGCACTAGCGGGTGGCACAGATACGCAGTATTTT. The genes are TRBV4-1 and TRBJ2-3, with 9 bases that match TRBD2. The CDR3 contains 15 residues. Trimming cost V 5 bases and J 1 base; bases outside gene matches: 4. Germline V gene data show CDR1 as MGHRA and CDR2 as YSYEKL.

This chain joins TRBV3-1 (or the pseudogene TRBV3-2) and TRBJ2-3; 9 bases match TRBD2. J lost 1 base, V lost 1 base, and 3 bases had no gene match. Germline V CDR1 and CDR2: LGHDT, YNNKEL (reference sequence). The CDR3 is 16 amino acids. CDR3 protein: CASSQVAGGGTDTQYF. CDR3 DNA sequence: TGTGCCAGCAGCCAAGTTGCGGGGGGGGGCACAGATACGCAGTATTTT.

The rearrangement uses TRBV6-6 and TRBJ2-1; 10 bases agree with TRBD2. After removal of 5 bases from V and 4 bases from J, the junction contained 5 bases not matched to a gene. CDR1 and CDR2 from the germline V gene are MNHNY and SVGAGI (reference sequence). This CDR3 is built from 15 residues. The CDR3 loop is CASSDTSGAYNEQFF. CDR3 bases: TGTGCCAGCAGTGACACTAGCGGGGCTTACAATGAGCAGTTCTTC.

The chain recombines TRBV5-4 with TRBJ2-5, with TRBD2 identical over 13 bases. V lost 4 bases and J lost 2; bases outside the gene matches: 5. The CDR3 is 16 residues long. Germline V gene lookup returns CDR1 SGHNT and CDR2 YYREEE (reference sequence). The CDR3 loop reads CASSTPTSGRQETQYF. CDR3 bases: TGTGCCAGCAGCACCCCGACTAGCGGGAGGCAAGAGACCCAGTACTTC.

The chain recombines TRBV19 with TRBJ1-5; D is perhaps TRBD1 (6 bases). V lost 0 bases and J lost 15, with 15 bases in between. This CDR3 region has 13 residues. Germline CDR1 LNHDA, CDR2 SQIVND (reference sequence). The CDR3 region is CASSIEEGGSPHF. The CDR3 DNA follows: TGTGCCAGTAGTATAGAAGAGGGGGGGTCTCCGCATTTT.

Points on this clone: Other DNA sequences in this specimen translate into the identical CDR3. The rearrangement joins TRBV9 to TRBJ1-6; TRBD1 aligns across 8 bases. There are 15 residues in the CDR3. Germline CDR1 SGDLS, CDR2 YYNGEE. V shed 3 bases, J shed 7 bases, and the junction held 6 bases outside the gene matches. The CDR3 region has the DNA TGTGCCAGCAGCGCCGGACAGGGCGGGAATTCACCCCTCCACTTT. Protein sequence: CASSAGQGGNSPLHF.

This clone was counted a single time. As DNA, the CDR3 is TGCGCCAGCAGCCAGCCAGGGACAGATACGCAGTATTTT. Amino acid sequence: CASSQPGTDTQYF. The chain is built from TRBV5-1 and TRBJ2-3; D is possibly TRBD1 (5 bases). V lost 4 bases and J 3 bases, leaving 9 bases between the germline ends. Germline loops: CDR1 SGHRS, CDR2 YFSETQ. The CDR3 is 13 residues long.

The J gene is TRBJ2-5, the V gene TRBV9; D unresolved. Trimming removed 4 bases at V and 1 base at J, with 11 bases between. The CDR3 has 14 amino acids. Germline CDR1 and CDR2: SGDLS and YYNGEE. This CDR3 reads CASSPTPIQETQYF. For the CDR3, the DNA is TGTGCCAGCAGCCCAACACCGATCCAAGAGACCCAGTACTTC.

The chain links TRBV18 to TRBJ1-3; 9 nucleotides match TRBD1. With 4 bases clipped from V and 8 bases from J, the junction kept 6 bases outside the gene matches. Looked up from germline, CDR1 is KGHSH and CDR2 is LQKENI. There are 14 residues in the CDR3. Here the CDR3 reads CASSQSGQGDTIYF. The CDR3 DNA sequence: TGTGCCAGCTCACAGTCGGGACAGGGTGACACCATATATTTT. The full variable domain, with the rest looked up from reference TRBV18 and TRBJ1-3, is NAGVMQNPRHLVRRRGQEARLRCSPMKGHSHVYWYRQLPEEGLKFMVYLQKENIIDESGMPKERFSAEFPKEGPSILRIQQVVRGDSAAYFCASSQSGQGDTIYFGEGSWLTVV.

This chain connects TRBV9 to TRBJ2-3; the D is unclear. The CDR3 runs to 14 residues. The germline gives CDR1 SGDLS, CDR2 YYNGEE. Trimming shortened V by 3 bases and J by 5 bases, and 13 bases separated the two germline ends. DNA for the CDR3: TGTGCCAGCAGCGCTGGGCCAACGGTAGATACGCAGTATTTT. It yields the protein CASSAGPTVDTQYF.

In this sample, this clone turned up a few times. This chain joins TRBV9 and TRBJ2-1; 7 bases are a match to TRBD1. V was pared by 2 bases and J by 5 bases, with 4 bases of the junction left unmatched. The CDR3 runs 14 residues. Germline CDR1 is SGDLS and CDR2 is YYNGEE. The DNA of the CDR3 is TGTGCCAGCAGCGTCGGGACAGCGAACAATGAGCAGTTCTTC. Encoded protein: CASSVGTANNEQFF.

The chain uses TRBV19 and TRBJ2-2, with TRBD2 matching 9 bases. The V segment lost 1 base and the J segment 9 bases; nucleotides outside the gene matches: 9. Germline lookup yields CDR1 LNHDA and CDR2 SQIVND (reference sequence). There are 16 residues in the CDR3. The CDR3 DNA reads TGTGCCAGTAGTATAGGGGGTAGCGGGAGCTCCCGGGAGCTGTTTTTT. This sequence encodes CASSIGGSGSSRELFF.

The rearrangement joins TRBV4-3 to TRBJ2-5, with 11 bases aligning to TRBD2. The junction had 11 bases not matched to a gene; V was cut back by 1 base and J by 4 bases. This CDR3 contains 18 residues. Per germline, CDR1 LGHNA and CDR2 YSLEER. The CDR3 protein is CASSQGQSFTSGRETQYF. The CDR3 region has the DNA TGCGCCAGCAGCCAAGGCCAGAGTTTCACTAGCGGGAGAGAGACCCAGTACTTC.

J is TRBJ1-3 and V is TRBV29-1; 7 bases fit TRBD1. Germline V lookup: CDR1 SQVTM, CDR2 ANQGSEA. The V segment lost 6 bases and the J segment 1 base; nucleotides outside the gene matches: 6. The CDR3 is 14 amino acids. CDR3 region: CSVRDRASGNTIYF. For the CDR3, the DNA is TGCAGCGTACGAGACAGGGCGTCTGGAAACACCATATATTTT.

The rearrangement links TRBV19 to TRBJ2-3; D might be TRBD2 (6 bases). The CDR3 has 17 amino acids. V lost 4 bases to trimming and J lost 0 bases, with 17 bases between them. Germline CDR1 LNHDA, CDR2 SQIVND (reference sequence). The CDR3 spells CASSKSGGGPSTDTQYF. CDR3 DNA: TGTGCCAGTAGTAAGAGCGGAGGAGGGCCTAGCACAGATACGCAGTATTTT.

The J gene is TRBJ1-2, the V gene TRBV27; D perhaps matches TRBD1 (5 bases). The CDR3 has 14 residues. Germline CDR1 and CDR2: MNHEY and SMNVEV (reference sequence). V lost 3 bases and J 4 bases, leaving 12 bases between the germline ends. The CDR3 nucleotides are TGTGCCAGCAGTTTTGCAGGGCCCCTCTATGGCTACACCTTC. Amino acids: CASSFAGPLYGYTF.

The rearrangement uses TRBV5-1 and TRBJ2-3; 10 positions agree with TRBD1. Germline lookup yields CDR1 SGHRS and CDR2 YFSETQ. The CDR3 has 15 residues. V shed 5 bases and J 4 bases; nucleotides not matched to a gene: 7. CDR3 nucleotide sequence: TGCGCCAGCAGTTTCGACAGGGGGCGGTCAGATACGCAGTATTTT. Translation: CASSFDRGRSDTQYF. Full variable domain (outside the CDR3, taken from reference TRBV5-1 and TRBJ2-3): KAGVTQTPRYLIKTRGQQVTLSCSPISGHRSVSWYQQTPGQGLQFLFEYFSETQRNKGNFPGRFSGRQFSNSRSEMNVSTLELGDSALYLCASSFDRGRSDTQYFGPGTRLTVL.

This rearrangement joins TRBV9 to TRBJ2-1, with D maybe TRBD1 (6 bases). The CDR3 has 18 residues. The V gene lost 3 bases and the J gene lost 4 bases, with 23 bases spanning the gap. Germline CDR1 reads SGDLS; CDR2 reads YYNGEE. The CDR3 sequence is CASSATAGTYRVYNEQFF. CDR3 nucleotides: TGTGCCAGCAGCGCAACCGCAGGGACCTACAGGGTTTACAATGAGCAGTTCTTC.

This chain connects TRBV27 to TRBJ2-7; 10 nucleotides match TRBD2. V shed 8 bases and J 2 bases; nucleotides not matched to a gene: 9. CDR1 and CDR2 from the germline V gene are MNHEY and SMNVEV (reference sequence). The CDR3 consists of 15 residues. The DNA for the CDR3 is TGTGCCAGCCGACGCGGGACTAGCGAGACCTACGAGCAGTACTTC. Protein sequence: CASRRGTSETYEQYF.

The chain's CDR3 is CASSSPETRTYNEQFF. The CDR3 nucleotides are TGTGCCAGCAGTTCGCCGGAGACTAGAACCTACAATGAGCAGTTCTTC. The chain links TRBV28 to TRBJ2-1; tentative D call: TRBD2 (6 bases). Germline V gene sequence: CDR1 MDHEN, CDR2 SYDVKM. Trimming took 4 bases from V and 2 from J, leaving 15 bases between them. The CDR3 covers 16 residues.

This chain links TRBV6-2 or TRBV6-3 with TRBJ2-2; D is undetermined. The CDR3 totals 12 residues. CDR1 and CDR2 from the germline V gene are MNHEY and SVGEGT. V was pared by 6 bases and J by 4 bases, with 6 bases between. This CDR3 is CASSLSTGELFF. In DNA form, the CDR3 reads TGTGCCAGCAGCCTCTCCACCGGGGAGCTGTTTTTT.

The chain is built from TRBV27 and TRBJ1-2, with a possible D match to TRBD1 (6 bases). In germline, CDR1 is MNHEY, CDR2 SMNVEV (reference sequence). The V end lost 7 bases, the J end lost 4 bases, and 13 bases lay between the germline ends. CDR3 length: 13 amino acids. The CDR3 nucleotides read TGTGCCAGCAAGAAACAGGGCTCCTATGGCTACACCTTC. Protein: CASKKQGSYGYTF.

The V gene is TRBV9, the J gene TRBJ2-3; 7 nucleotides align to TRBD1. V gave up 3 bases and J gave up 5 bases; unmatched junction bases: 12. Germline values: CDR1 SGDLS, CDR2 YYNGEE. The CDR3 runs 16 residues. CDR3: CASSARQGSSGDTQYF. The DNA of the CDR3 is TGTGCCAGCAGCGCTCGACAGGGTTCTTCTGGAGATACGCAGTATTTT.

This chain joins TRBV3-1 (or the pseudogene TRBV3-2) and TRBJ1-3; a possible D gene is TRBD1 (5 bases). Looked up from germline, CDR1 is LGHDT and CDR2 is YNNKEL (reference sequence). Trimming left V 4 bases short and J 0 bases short, with 16 bases between. The CDR3 contains 17 residues. CDR3 in amino acids: CASSRFAGTDSGNTIYF. CDR3 sequence (DNA): TGTGCCAGCAGCCGCTTCGCGGGGACCGACTCTGGAAACACCATATATTTT.

The chain combines TRBV15 with TRBJ2-7, with TRBD2 as a possible D gene (5 bases). The V end lost 5 bases, the J end lost 3 bases, and 17 bases lay between the germline ends. The CDR3 covers 15 residues. Looked up from germline, CDR1 is LNHNV and CDR2 is YYDKDF (reference sequence). CDR3 in amino acids: CATSSRGPTLYEQYF. The CDR3 region has the DNA TGTGCCACCAGCTCTCGGGGTCCTACCCTCTACGAGCAGTACTTC.

This chain links TRBV6-2 or TRBV6-3 with TRBJ2-3; D perhaps matches TRBD2 (5 bases). This CDR3 spans 16 amino acids. V was clipped by 2 bases and J by 3 bases, with 15 bases between them. Germline V gives CDR1 MNHEY, CDR2 SVGEGT. The CDR3 nucleotides are TGTGCCAGCAGTTACCGGCCTAGCTCACAGACAGATACGCAGTATTTT. As protein: CASSYRPSSQTDTQYF.

The chain couples TRBV5-1 to TRBJ2-2; 12 positions match TRBD2. The CDR3 extends over 16 amino acids. CDR1 and CDR2 from the germline V gene are SGHRS and YFSETQ. V lost 2 bases, J lost 5 bases, and 4 bases stayed unmatched. DNA for the CDR3: TGCGCCAGCAGCTTCTCTAGCGGGAGGGGAACCGGGGAGCTGTTTTTT. Translating it yields CASSFSSGRGTGELFF.

The chain uses TRBV5-5 and TRBJ1-2; D unresolved. The germline gives CDR1 SGHKS, CDR2 YYEKEE (reference sequence). V lost 0 bases, J lost 1 base, and 10 bases lay in between. The CDR3 is made up of 15 amino acids. The CDR3 coding sequence is TGTGCCAGCAGCTTGGGAGGGTCGCTTAACTATGGCTACACCTTC. This encodes CASSLGGSLNYGYTF.